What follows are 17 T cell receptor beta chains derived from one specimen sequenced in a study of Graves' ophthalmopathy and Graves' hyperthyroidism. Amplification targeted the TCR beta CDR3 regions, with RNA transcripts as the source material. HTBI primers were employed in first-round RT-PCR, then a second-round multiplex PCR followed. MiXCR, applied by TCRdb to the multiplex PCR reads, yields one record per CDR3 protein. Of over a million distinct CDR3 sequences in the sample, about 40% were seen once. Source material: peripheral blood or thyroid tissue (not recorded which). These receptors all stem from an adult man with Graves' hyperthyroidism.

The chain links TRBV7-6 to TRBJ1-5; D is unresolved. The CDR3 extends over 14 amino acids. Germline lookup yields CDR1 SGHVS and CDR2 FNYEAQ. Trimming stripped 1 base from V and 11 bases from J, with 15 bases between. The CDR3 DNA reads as TGTGCCAGCAGCTTAGTTACAATCCAAGAGACCCAGCATTTT. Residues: CASSLVTIQETQHF.

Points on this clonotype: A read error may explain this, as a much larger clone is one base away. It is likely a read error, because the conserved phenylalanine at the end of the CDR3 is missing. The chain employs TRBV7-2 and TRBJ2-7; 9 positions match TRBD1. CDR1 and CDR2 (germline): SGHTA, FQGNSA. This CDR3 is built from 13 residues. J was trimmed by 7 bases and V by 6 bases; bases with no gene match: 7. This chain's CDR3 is CASSAGQGREQYL. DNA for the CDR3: TGTGCCAGCAGTGCCGGACAGGGGAGGGAGCAGTACCTC.

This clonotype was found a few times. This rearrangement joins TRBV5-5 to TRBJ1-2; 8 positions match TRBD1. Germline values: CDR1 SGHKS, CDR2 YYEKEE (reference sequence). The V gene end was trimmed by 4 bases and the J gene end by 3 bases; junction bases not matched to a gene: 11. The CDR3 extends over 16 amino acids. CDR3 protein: CASSIRQGMGYYGYTF. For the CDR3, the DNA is TGTGCCAGCAGCATAAGACAGGGGATGGGTTACTATGGCTACACCTTC.

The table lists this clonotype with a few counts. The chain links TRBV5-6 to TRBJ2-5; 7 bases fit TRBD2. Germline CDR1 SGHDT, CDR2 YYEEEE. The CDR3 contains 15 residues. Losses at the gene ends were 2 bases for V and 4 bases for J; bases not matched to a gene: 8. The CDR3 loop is CASSLVGRASETQYF. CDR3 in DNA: TGTGCCAGCAGCTTAGTAGGGAGGGCCTCAGAGACCCAGTACTTC.

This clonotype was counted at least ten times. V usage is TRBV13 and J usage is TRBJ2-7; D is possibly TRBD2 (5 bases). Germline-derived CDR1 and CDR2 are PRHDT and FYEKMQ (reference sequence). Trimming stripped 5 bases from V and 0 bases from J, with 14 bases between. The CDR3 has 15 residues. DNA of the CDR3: TGTGCCAGCAGCCCCAACCCTAGCCGCTCCTACGAGCAGTACTTC. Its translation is CASSPNPSRSYEQYF. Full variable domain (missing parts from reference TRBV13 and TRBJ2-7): AAGVIQSPRHLIKEKRETATLKCYPIPRHDTVYWYQQGPGQDPQFLISFYEKMQSDKGSIPDRFSAQQFSDYHSELNMSSLELGDSALYFCASSPNPSRSYEQYFGPGTRLTVT.

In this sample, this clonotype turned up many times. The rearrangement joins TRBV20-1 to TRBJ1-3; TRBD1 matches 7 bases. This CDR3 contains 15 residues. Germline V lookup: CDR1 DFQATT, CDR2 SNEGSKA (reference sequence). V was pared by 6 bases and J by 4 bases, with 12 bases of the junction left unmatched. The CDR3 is CSASQGQSRGNTIYF. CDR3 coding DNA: TGCAGTGCCAGTCAGGGACAGAGTCGAGGAAACACCATATATTTT.

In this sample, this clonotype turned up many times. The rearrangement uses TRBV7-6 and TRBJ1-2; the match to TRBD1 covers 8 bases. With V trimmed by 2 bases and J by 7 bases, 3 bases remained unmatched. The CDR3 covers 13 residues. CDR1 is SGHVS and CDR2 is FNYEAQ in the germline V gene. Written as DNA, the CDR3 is TGTGCCAGCAGCTTACAGGGGGCCTCTGGCTACACCTTC. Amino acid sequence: CASSLQGASGYTF.

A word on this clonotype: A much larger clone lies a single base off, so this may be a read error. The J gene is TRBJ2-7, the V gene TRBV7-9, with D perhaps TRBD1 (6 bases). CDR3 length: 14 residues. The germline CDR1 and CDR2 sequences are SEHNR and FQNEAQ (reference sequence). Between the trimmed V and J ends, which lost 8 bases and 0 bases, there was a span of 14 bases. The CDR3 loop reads CASGPKTGSYEQYF. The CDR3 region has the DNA TGTGCCAGCGGCCCAAAGACAGGCTCCTACGAGCAGTACTTC.

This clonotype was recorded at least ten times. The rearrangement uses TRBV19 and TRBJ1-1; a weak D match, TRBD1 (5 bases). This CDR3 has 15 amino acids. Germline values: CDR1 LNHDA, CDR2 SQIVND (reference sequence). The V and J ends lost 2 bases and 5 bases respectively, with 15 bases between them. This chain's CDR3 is CASSIFGRGGTEAFF. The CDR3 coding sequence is TGTGCCAGTAGTATATTCGGAAGGGGAGGAACTGAAGCTTTCTTT.

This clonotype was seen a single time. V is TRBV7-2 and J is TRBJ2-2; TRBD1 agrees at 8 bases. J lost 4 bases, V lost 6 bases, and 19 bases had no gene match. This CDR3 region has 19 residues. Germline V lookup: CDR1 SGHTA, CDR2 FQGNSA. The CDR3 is CASRRNRDRRNTGTGELFF. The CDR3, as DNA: TGTGCCAGCAGGCGCAACCGGGACAGGCGGAACACAGGCACCGGGGAGCTGTTTTTT. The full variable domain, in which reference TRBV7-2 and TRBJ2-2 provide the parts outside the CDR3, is GAGVSQSPSNKVTEKGKDVELRCDPISGHTALYWYRQSLGQGLEFLIYFQGNSAPDKSGLPSDRFSAERTGGSVSTLTIQRTQQEDSAVYLCASRRNRDRRNTGTGELFFGEGSRLTVL.

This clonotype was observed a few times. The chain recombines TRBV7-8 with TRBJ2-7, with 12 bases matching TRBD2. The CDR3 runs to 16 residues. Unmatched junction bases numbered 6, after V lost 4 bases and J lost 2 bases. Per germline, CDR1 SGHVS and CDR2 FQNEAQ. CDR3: CASSSRTSGAPYEQYF. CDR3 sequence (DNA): TGTGCCAGCAGCTCCCGGACTAGCGGGGCGCCCTACGAGCAGTACTTC.

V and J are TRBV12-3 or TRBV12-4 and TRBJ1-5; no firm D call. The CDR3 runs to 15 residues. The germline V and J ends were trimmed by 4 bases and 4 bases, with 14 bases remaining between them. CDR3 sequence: CASSSVEVLNQPQHF. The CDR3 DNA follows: TGTGCCAGCAGTTCCGTGGAGGTGCTGAATCAGCCCCAGCATTTT.

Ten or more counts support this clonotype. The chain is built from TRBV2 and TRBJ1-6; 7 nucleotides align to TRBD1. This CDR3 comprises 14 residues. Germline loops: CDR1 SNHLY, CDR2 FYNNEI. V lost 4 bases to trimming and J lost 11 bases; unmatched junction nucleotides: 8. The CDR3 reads CASSGGQTPAPLHF. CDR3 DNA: TGTGCCAGCAGTGGGGGACAGACCCCGGCACCCCTCCACTTT.

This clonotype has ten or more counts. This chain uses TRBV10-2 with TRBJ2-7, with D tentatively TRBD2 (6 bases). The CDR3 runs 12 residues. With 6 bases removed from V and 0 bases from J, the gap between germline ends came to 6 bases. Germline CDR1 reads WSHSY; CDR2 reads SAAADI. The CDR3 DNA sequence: TGCGCCAGCAGGGACTACTCCTACGAGCAGTACTTC. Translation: CASRDYSYEQYF.

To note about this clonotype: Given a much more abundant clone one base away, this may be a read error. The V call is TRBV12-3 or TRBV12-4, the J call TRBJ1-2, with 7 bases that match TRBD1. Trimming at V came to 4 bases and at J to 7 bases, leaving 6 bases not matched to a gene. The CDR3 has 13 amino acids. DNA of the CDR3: TGTGCCAGCAGTTCCAGGGGGTTAACTGGCTACACCTTC. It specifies CASSSRGLTGYTF.

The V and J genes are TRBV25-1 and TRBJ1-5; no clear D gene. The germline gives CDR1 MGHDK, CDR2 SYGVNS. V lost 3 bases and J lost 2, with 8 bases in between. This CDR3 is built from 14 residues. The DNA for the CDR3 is TGTGCCAGCAGTGATCCTCTGGGCAATCAGCCCCAGCATTTT. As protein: CASSDPLGNQPQHF.

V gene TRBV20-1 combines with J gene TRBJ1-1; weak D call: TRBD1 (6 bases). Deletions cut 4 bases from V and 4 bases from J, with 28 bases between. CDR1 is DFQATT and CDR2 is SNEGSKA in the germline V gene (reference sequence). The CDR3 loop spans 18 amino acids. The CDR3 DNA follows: TGCAGTGCTAACGGTTATTTAGGAGGGGGAGTGAGGGGCACTGAAGCTTTCTTT. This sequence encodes CSANGYLGGGVRGTEAFF.